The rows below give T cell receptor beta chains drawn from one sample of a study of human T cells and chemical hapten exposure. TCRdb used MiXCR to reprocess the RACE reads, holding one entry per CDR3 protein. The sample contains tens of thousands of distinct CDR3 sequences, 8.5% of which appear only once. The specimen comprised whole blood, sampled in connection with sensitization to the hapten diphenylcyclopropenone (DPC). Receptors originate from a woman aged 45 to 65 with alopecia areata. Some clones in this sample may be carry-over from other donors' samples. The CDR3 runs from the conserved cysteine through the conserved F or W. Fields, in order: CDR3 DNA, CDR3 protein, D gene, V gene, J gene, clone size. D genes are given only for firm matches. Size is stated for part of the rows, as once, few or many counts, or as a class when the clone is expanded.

TGTGCCAGCAGCCTCAGGAGTGTGGACACAGATACGCAGTATTTT	CASSLRSVDTDTQYF	NA	TRBV3-1	TRBJ2-3	NA
TGCGCCAGCAGCTTGGTGGTGGCTAGCGGTGAGGCAGATACGCAGTATTTT	CASSLVVASGEADTQYF	TRBD2	TRBV5-1	TRBJ2-3	few
TGCGCCAGCAGCTTCGAGGGGGGACTCCCCGTTGGAGAGACCCAGTACTTC	CASSFEGGLPVGETQYF	NA	TRBV5-1	TRBJ2-5	few
TGTGCCAGCAGCCAAGATCGGGGGGTAAATGAAAAACTGTTTTTT	CASSQDRGVNEKLFF	NA	TRBV3-1	TRBJ1-4	NA
TGTGCCAGCAGTGGGACAGGGGGCGCGATTAATGAAAAACTGTTTTTT	CASSGTGGAINEKLFF	TRBD1	TRBV2	TRBJ1-4	many
TGCGCCAGCAGCCAAGATCTAGGGGGCGCGGTGGAGACCCAGTACTTC	CASSQDLGGAVETQYF	TRBD1	TRBV4-1	TRBJ2-5	NA
TGCGCCAGCAGCCAAGAGGGCACCTTCACTGAAGCTTTCTTT	CASSQEGTFTEAFF	NA	TRBV4-1	TRBJ1-1	NA
TGTGCCAGCAGTTTTGTCCGCCAAGCTTTCTTT	CASSFVRQAFF	NA	TRBV12-3/TRBV12-4	TRBJ1-1	few
TGTGCCAGCTCACCAGAAGTTTGGGACAGGGGGAGGGACACTGAAGCTTTCTTT	CASSPEVWDRGRDTEAFF	TRBD1	TRBV18	TRBJ1-1	many
TGCGCCAGCAGCAGGGGGGGACCAGGCAATGAGCAGTTCTTC	CASSRGGPGNEQFF	NA	TRBV5-1	TRBJ2-1	many
TGCAGCGTTGGAGCGGGGGGACGAACCGGGGAGCTGTTTTTT	CSVGAGGRTGELFF	TRBD2	TRBV29-1	TRBJ2-2	NA
TGCAGCGTTGAAGGCGGGGTCCTAGGAGATACGCAGTATTTT	CSVEGGVLGDTQYF	NA	TRBV29-1	TRBJ2-3	few
TGTGCCAGCAGCTTTCGGGACACCCAGGGTCTGGTCTTT	CASSFRDTQGLVF	NA	TRBV3-1	TRBJ1-1	NA
TGTGCCAGCAGTGAAATGGGTATTCCCTACGAGCAGTACTTC	CASSEMGIPYEQYF	NA	TRBV2	TRBJ2-7	NA
TGTGCCAGCAGTGATAAGGGCAGGGGCGAAGATCAGCCCCAGCATTTT	CASSDKGRGEDQPQHF	NA	TRBV6-1	TRBJ1-5	NA
TGTGCCAGCAGGAGGGATAGCAATCAGCCCCAGCATTTT	CASRRDSNQPQHF	NA	TRBV2	TRBJ1-5	NA
TGTGCCAGCACCGTAAGAGACGGACAGGGAGGGTGGACCCAGTACTTC	CASTVRDGQGGWTQYF	NA	TRBV6-2/TRBV6-3	TRBJ2-5	NA
TGCAGCGCCACAGGGGGCGAGGGAGAGACCCAGTACTTC	CSATGGEGETQYF	TRBD1	TRBV29-1	TRBJ2-5	few